This T cell receptor beta chain was documented in a study of blood T cell repertoires in COVID-19 (dated by TCRdb to between 2020 and 2021). Notes on the research overall: Collaborator samples came from the United States, Italy and Spain and covered acute and convalescent phases of COVID-19. The prospective study material was composed of cDNA or gDNA derived from T cells, B-cell-depleted T cells, or PBMCs. The repertoires were released in a freely available public database meant as a resource for research on the immune response to SARS-CoV-2. Deeply sampled blood TCRbeta repertoires from subjects exposed to, actively infected with, or recovered from COVID-19 were included in the dataset. Where available, HLA class I and class II types were obtained from metadata supplied by the sample provider rather than from assay-based typing. The samples were drawn from the first 160 participants of the ongoing ImmuneRACE study and from some 1,300 subjects provided by 6 global collaborators. A de-identified subject ID, COVID-19 status, age in years and sex were almost always included in the sample metadata. Here is what the overall study found, with its caveats: The quantity of clinical and demographic metadata differed by source and by participant and was supplied without curation.

Collaborating institutions collected whole blood in K2EDTA tubes following their own protocols. For TCRbeta analysis, collaborators shipped samples in one of three forms: frozen whole blood, isolated PBMCs, or DNA extracted from either of those sample types. TCRbeta CDR3 regions were amplified from genomic DNA by means of the immunoSEQ Assay, a bias-controlled multiplex PCR. The study's processing was this. Nucleated cell counts per sample were estimated from amplification of reference gene primers within the assay. Sequence reads were collapsed and filtered to measure the absolute abundance of every unique TCRbeta CDR3 rearrangement. Productive Simpson clonality was computed per sample as the square root of Simpson's diversity index over productive rearrangements. The immuneACCESS repertoire file appears here via TCRdb, limited to in-frame rearrangements. These files lack a portion of the clones; in checked studies, under half of the deficit traces to unresolved V genes, and the cause of the others is not known. V and J calls plus clone size are reproduced from that table; the DNA served to infer D and trimming. A total of approximately 24,000 clones appear in this sample, roughly 84% of them only once. Around 7.9% of the sample is in the top ten clones.

As to this clone: The specificity of this receptor is unknown. No base quality information exists; no much larger clone differs at one position.

The junction shows trimming of 1 base on V and 2 bases on J, plus 6 bases between the germline ends. CDR3 length: 13 amino acids, cysteine to phenylalanine. Of the read, only the CDR3 DNA is kept; its 39 bases are in frame from base 1. This clonotype originated in a man aged 45-65 years with active COVID-19. This sequence uses TRBV12-3 or TRBV12-4 and TRBJ2-7; the D gene is unclear. Sequenced: peripheral blood. The base sequence is TGTGCCAGCAGTTTAGGCAGTGCCTACGAGCAGTACTTC. It codes for CASSLGSAYEQYF.